This TCR beta chain comes out of a study of human T cells and chemical hapten exposure. After removal of 3 bases from V and 0 bases from J, the junction contained 14 bases not matched to a gene. The CDR3 length is 20 residues. Germline V CDR1 and CDR2: MGHRA, YSYEKL. In TCRdb, the RACE reads were re-called with MiXCR into one record per CDR3 protein. The sample holds about 120,000 distinct CDR3 sequences; 9.5% to 13% are singletons and the top ten take around 1.4%. Sample time point: patch test 1, 2 weeks after DPC sensitization. Sample treatment: therapeutic diphenylcyclopropenone sensitization with weekly scalp DPC. Blood collection took place prior to placing each patch test. This clonotype was found a few times. Its matching antigen is unknown. Study-wide points: Every donor had alopecia, and their immune response may therefore differ from healthy people's.

This TCR was sampled from a woman between 50 and 59 years old with alopecia areata. Some clones in this sample may be carry-over from other donors' samples. This chain connects TRBV4-1 to TRBJ1-1; 12 bases map to TRBD1. The input for sequencing was whole blood, taken in connection with sensitization to the hapten diphenylcyclopropenone (DPC). CDR3 in DNA: TGCGCCAGCAGCCATAAGAGGGGACCGGGACAGGGGGCCTTGAACACTGAAGCTTTCTTT. Translating it yields CASSHKRGPGQGALNTEAFF.